This is a list of T cell receptor beta chains from one sample in a study of blood T cell repertoires in COVID-19. Sequenced by immunoSEQ multiplex PCR; TCRdb stores in-frame clones only, minus some. The sample shows 100,000 to 150,000 clones, 74% of them seen only once. Sample: peripheral blood. The receptors were gathered from a man aged 55 to 70 with acute or convalescent COVID-19. The CDR3 runs from the conserved cysteine through the conserved F or W. D genes are given only for firm matches. Clone size is given for some rows only: seen once, a few or many times, or a class if the clone is expanded.

D gene,clone size,V gene,J gene,CDR3 protein,CDR3 DNA
TRBD1,NA,TRBV27,TRBJ2-7,CASSLGTGPYEQYF,TGTGCCAGCAGTTTAGGGACAGGGCCTTACGAGCAGTACTTC
NA,NA,TRBV19,TRBJ1-2,CASTLTGGAGGYTF,TGTGCCAGTACCCTAACGGGAGGGGCAGGAGGCTACACCTTC
TRBD2,NA,TRBV29-1,TRBJ2-7,CSVENRGRHSYEQYF,TGCAGCGTCGAAAATCGCGGGAGGCACTCCTACGAGCAGTACTTC
NA,NA,TRBV28,TRBJ1-5,CASRPSNQPQHF,TGTGCCAGCAGGCCCAGTAATCAGCCCCAGCATTTT
NA,NA,TRBV7-9,TRBJ1-5,CASSLASGTNQPQHF,TGTGCCAGCAGCTTAGCGTCGGGGACTAATCAGCCCCAGCATTTT
NA,NA,TRBV6-5,TRBJ1-2,CASILQGVGYGYTF,TGTGCCAGCATCCTACAGGGAGTCGGCTATGGCTACACCTTC
NA,once,TRBV7-2,TRBJ1-1,CASSQSGSHTEAFF,TGTGCCAGCAGCCAATCCGGGTCCCACACTGAAGCTTTCTTT
NA,NA,TRBV30,TRBJ2-2,CAWKPVRALAGELFF,TGTGCCTGGAAGCCCGTCAGGGCGTTGGCCGGGGAGCTGTTTTTT
NA,NA,TRBV5-1,TRBJ2-1,CASSPVGSSYNEQFF,TGCGCCAGCAGCCCGGTGGGGAGCTCCTACAATGAGCAGTTCTTC
NA,NA,TRBV19,TRBJ1-4,CASSPSRDKQIRLFF,TGTGCCAGTAGTCCATCCCGGGACAAGCAGATCCGACTGTTTTTT
NA,NA,TRBV7-3,TRBJ2-2,CASSKTGATNTGELFF,TGTGCCAGCAGCAAGACGGGAGCCACGAACACCGGGGAGCTGTTTTTT
TRBD2,few,TRBV5-1,TRBJ2-7,CASSLISGSPHEQYF,TGCGCCAGCAGCTTGATAAGCGGGAGTCCCCACGAGCAGTACTTC
NA,NA,TRBV10-2,TRBJ1-5,CASSEGQQNQPQHF,TGCGCCAGCAGTGAGGGGCAGCAAAATCAGCCCCAGCATTTT
TRBD1,few,TRBV4-1,TRBJ2-3,CASSPTTGGLADTQYF,TGCGCCAGCAGCCCAACGACAGGGGGCCTCGCAGATACGCAGTATTTT
NA,NA,TRBV7-2,TRBJ2-7,CASSQGGSGAYEQYF,TGTGCCAGCAGCCAGGGGGGTAGCGGTGCGTACGAGCAGTACTTC
TRBD2,NA,TRBV6-5,TRBJ2-3,CASSLSGGREDTQYF,TGTGCCAGCAGTCTTAGCGGGGGCCGGGAAGATACGCAGTATTTT
NA,few,TRBV27,TRBJ2-4,CASSLGLGGFGAKNIQYF,TGTGCCAGCAGTTTGGGCCTGGGAGGATTCGGGGCCAAAAACATTCAGTACTTC
NA,NA,TRBV19,TRBJ2-5,CASSIVLGGQETQYF,TGTGCCAGTAGTATTGTCTTAGGAGGGCAAGAGACCCAGTACTTC
NA,NA,TRBV14,TRBJ1-2,CASSPGYNYGYTF,TGTGCCAGCAGCCCAGGGTACAACTATGGCTACACCTTC
NA,NA,TRBV7-3,TRBJ2-1,CASSLTTGSEQFF,TGTGCCAGCAGCTTAACGACGGGGAGTGAGCAGTTCTTC
TRBD1,NA,TRBV5-1,TRBJ1-2,CASSLGTEPNYGYTF,TGCGCCAGCAGCTTAGGGACAGAACCTAACTATGGCTACACCTTC
TRBD1,few,TRBV7-2,TRBJ1-2,CASSSRDRGLRGLGYTF,TGTGCCAGCAGCTCCCGGGACAGGGGGCTCAGAGGCCTTGGCTACACCTTC
TRBD2,NA,TRBV6-6,TRBJ2-2,CASSPRLAGGLTGELFF,TGTGCCAGCAGTCCCCGACTAGCGGGAGGGCTTACCGGGGAGCTGTTTTTT